This entry lists 27 T cell receptor beta chains sequenced from one sample in a study of shared clonotypes between healthy human individuals. The data were produced by immunoSEQ multiplex PCR, yet TCRdb's version contains in-frame clones alone and is incomplete. This table holds some 2,500,000 clones, around 92% found once. Source material: naive CD4+ T cells from PBMCs. Indicated subset: CD45RA+ positively selected. The receptors were sampled from a man younger than 30 in good health. Some clones in this sample may be carry-over from other donors' samples.

J is TRBJ2-2 and V is TRBV27; 15 nucleotides line up with TRBD2. This CDR3 is built from 18 residues. Unmatched junction bases numbered 5, after V lost 6 bases and J lost 0 bases. Germline CDR1 MNHEY, CDR2 SMNVEV (reference sequence). CDR3 protein: CASRIGLAGGPNTGELFF. In DNA, the CDR3 is TGTGCCAGCAGAATCGGACTAGCGGGAGGGCCGAACACCGGGGAGCTGTTTTTT.

Worth noting for this clone: Other nucleotide sequences in the sample specify the same CDR3. The rearrangement links TRBV7-3 to TRBJ2-3; D not certain. Germline CDR1 is SGHTA and CDR2 is FQGTGA. V shed 6 bases and J shed 2 bases, with 9 bases lying between them. The CDR3 is 13 residues long. The CDR3 bases are TGTGCCAGCAGTGGCCCCTCCACAGATACGCAGTATTTT. As protein: CASSGPSTDTQYF. The entire variable domain, with the rest obtained from reference TRBV7-3 and TRBJ2-3, is as follows: GAGVSQTPSNKVTEKGKYVELRCDPISGHTALYWYRQSLGQGPEFLIYFQGTGAADDSGLPNDRFFAVRPEGSVSTLKIQRTERGDSAVYLCASSGPSTDTQYFGPGTRLTVL.

The V and J genes are TRBV27 and TRBJ2-7, with D maybe TRBD2 (6 bases). The CDR3 loop spans 15 amino acids. Trimming pared 2 bases from V and 3 bases from J, leaving 14 bases between. Germline-derived CDR1 and CDR2 are MNHEY and SMNVEV (reference sequence). The chain's CDR3 is CASSLLRAGSYEQYF. The CDR3 DNA sequence: TGTGCCAGCAGTTTACTTCGAGCGGGTAGCTACGAGCAGTACTTC.

This clone has only one observation. This chain uses TRBV7-3 with TRBJ2-1; TRBD2 is a possible D gene (7 bases). Germline V gene sequence: CDR1 SGHTA, CDR2 FQGTGA. V was cut by 1 base and J by 10 bases, with 14 bases left in between. This CDR3 is built from 14 residues. The CDR3 region is CASSLMRGGGEQFF. The CDR3 DNA reads as TGTGCCAGCAGCTTAATGAGGGGAGGGGGAGAGCAGTTCTTC.

The rearrangement links TRBV9 to TRBJ2-1; D unresolved. The CDR3 extends over 17 amino acids. V gave up 0 bases and J gave up 3 bases, with 16 bases separating them. Germline-derived CDR1 and CDR2 are SGDLS and YYNGEE. The CDR3 sequence is CASSVAPVPGSYNEQFF. For the CDR3, the DNA is TGTGCCAGCAGCGTAGCCCCTGTCCCCGGCAGCTACAATGAGCAGTTCTTC.

Of note for this clone: The sample carries other DNA sequences with the same CDR3. The chain employs TRBV28 and TRBJ1-2; D is undetermined. Trimming removed 3 bases at V and 4 bases at J, with 6 bases between. The CDR3 totals 12 residues. Germline V gene sequence: CDR1 MDHEN, CDR2 SYDVKM. CDR3 sequence: CASSLLRYGYTF. The CDR3 region has the DNA TGTGCCAGCAGTTTGCTACGCTATGGCTACACCTTC.

V gene TRBV15 combines with J gene TRBJ2-7, with 9 positions matching TRBD2. Germline V lookup: CDR1 LNHNV, CDR2 YYDKDF (reference sequence). J was trimmed by 2 bases and V by 0 bases; bases with no gene match: 5. The CDR3 is 16 amino acids. The CDR3 DNA reads as TGTGCCACCAGCAGAGAGCGACTAGCGGAGACCTACGAGCAGTACTTC. It yields the protein CATSRERLAETYEQYF.

The chain has TRBV18 and TRBJ1-5; TRBD1 aligns across 10 bases. CDR1 is KGHSH, CDR2 LQKENI, per germline. Trimming removed 2 bases from V and 1 base from J; junction bases left unmatched: 11. This CDR3 has 19 residues. The CDR3 protein is CASSPVRTGGRSSNQPQHF. The CDR3 DNA is TGTGCCAGCTCACCAGTTCGGACAGGGGGTAGGTCAAGCAATCAGCCCCAGCATTTT.

For this clone: At the DNA level, this CDR3 is encoded by other sequences in the same sample as well. J is TRBJ1-4 and V is TRBV28; unclear D gene. Trimming pared 5 bases from V and 4 bases from J, leaving 2 bases between. Germline-derived CDR1 and CDR2 are MDHEN and SYDVKM. The CDR3 has 11 amino acids. CDR3 nucleotides: TGTGCCAGCAGTCTTAATGAAAAACTGTTTTTT. Its translation: CASSLNEKLFF.

To note about this clone: Different DNA sequences within this sample yield the same CDR3. V gene TRBV7-2 combines with J gene TRBJ2-7; TRBD1 agrees at 9 bases. This CDR3 comprises 14 residues. Germline lookup yields CDR1 SGHTA and CDR2 FQGNSA. V was pared by 1 base and J by 3 bases, with 1 base of the junction left unmatched. CDR3 protein: CASSLGQGGYEQYF. The CDR3 DNA is TGTGCCAGCAGCTTAGGACAGGGGGGCTACGAGCAGTACTTC.

The V call is TRBV13, the J call TRBJ2-6; D call uncertain. The CDR3 extends over 13 amino acids. Germline CDR1 PRHDT, CDR2 FYEKMQ (reference sequence). Trimming took 7 bases from V and 4 from J, leaving 8 bases between them. CDR3 in amino acids: CASTFWGANVLTF. CDR3 bases: TGTGCCAGCACCTTCTGGGGGGCCAACGTCCTGACTTTC.

This chain joins TRBV14 and TRBJ2-3, with TRBD2 identical over 11 bases. The V and J ends lost 4 bases and 2 bases, in that order; junction bases with no gene match: 2. This CDR3 spans 15 amino acids. From germline, CDR1 is SGHDN and CDR2 FVKESK. CDR3 coding DNA: TGTGCCAGCAGCCCGGGACTAGCGGTCACAGATACGCAGTATTTT. It encodes CASSPGLAVTDTQYF. Filled out from reference TRBV14 and TRBJ2-3, the complete variable domain reads EAGVTQFPSHSVIEKGQTVTLRCDPISGHDNLYWYRRVMGKEIKFLLHFVKESKQDESGMPNNRFLAERTGGTYSTLKVQPAELEDSGVYFCASSPGLAVTDTQYFGPGTRLTVL.

The chain combines TRBV6-1 with TRBJ1-5, with a weak D call TRBD1 (5 bases). Trimming stripped 5 bases from V and 2 bases from J, with 13 bases between. The CDR3 consists of 15 residues. The germline gives CDR1 MNHNS, CDR2 SASEGT. The CDR3 spells CASSQEGRGNQPQHF. The CDR3 nucleotides read TGTGCCAGCAGTCAAGAGGGCAGGGGCAATCAGCCCCAGCATTTT.

This chain connects TRBV11-1 to TRBJ2-1, with D perhaps TRBD2 (6 bases). Per germline, CDR1 SGHAT and CDR2 FQDESV (reference sequence). Trimming removed 9 bases from V and 7 bases from J, with 10 bases in between. The CDR3 spans 11 residues. The CDR3 bases are TGTGCCAGTGCGGGGAGGAATGAGCAGTTCTTC. This translates into CASAGRNEQFF.

The count of this clone is one. The J gene is TRBJ2-1, the V gene TRBV18; 12 bases agree with TRBD2. The ends lost 8 bases at V and 5 bases at J; junction bases unmatched: 7. In germline, CDR1 is KGHSH, CDR2 LQKENI. This CDR3 is built from 15 residues. The CDR3 loop is CASTGTSGFDNEQFF. The CDR3 nucleotides read TGTGCCAGCACCGGGACTAGCGGGTTCGACAATGAGCAGTTCTTC.

The chain carries TRBV28 and TRBJ2-3, with 8 bases lining up with TRBD2. This CDR3 contains 12 residues. V trimming: 8 bases; J trimming: 6 bases; junction bases outside the gene matches: 4. The germline V gene encodes CDR1 MDHEN and CDR2 SYDVKM. The CDR3: CASFGRADTQYF. Here the CDR3 DNA reads TGTGCCAGCTTCGGGAGGGCCGATACGCAGTATTTT.

The chain links TRBV5-1 to TRBJ2-1; D is unresolved. Trimming removed 0 bases from V and 6 bases from J, with 13 bases in between. The CDR3 contains 15 residues. Per the germline V gene, CDR1 is SGHRS and CDR2 is YFSETQ. CDR3 loop: CASSLGRTRRNEQFF. The DNA for the CDR3 is TGCGCCAGCAGCTTGGGGCGGACCAGGCGCAATGAGCAGTTCTTC.

In the case of this clone: The same CDR3 arises from other DNA sequences in this sample as well. The chain joins TRBV7-2 to TRBJ2-3; TRBD2 is a possible D gene (5 bases). V lost 1 base to trimming and J lost 5 bases, with 7 bases between them. The CDR3 is 13 residues long. Germline V gene data show CDR1 as SGHTA and CDR2 as FQGNSA. The CDR3 is CASSLVGVDTQYF. In DNA, the CDR3 is TGTGCCAGCAGCTTAGTCGGGGTAGATACGCAGTATTTT.

Note on this clone: In the same sample, other DNA sequences code for this CDR3. The rearrangement links TRBV7-2 to TRBJ2-7; 11 bases map to TRBD2. Unmatched junction bases numbered 1, after V lost 2 bases and J lost 1 base. Germline assignment: CDR1 SGHTA and CDR2 FQGNSA. The CDR3 has 15 residues. The CDR3 coding sequence is TGTGCCAGCAGCTTATTAGCGGGGGGGTCCTACGAGCAGTACTTC. It yields the protein CASSLLAGGSYEQYF. The full variable domain, with the rest looked up from reference TRBV7-2 and TRBJ2-7, is GAGVSQSPSNKVTEKGKDVELRCDPISGHTALYWYRQSLGQGLEFLIYFQGNSAPDKSGLPSDRFSAERTGGSVSTLTIQRTQQEDSAVYLCASSLLAGGSYEQYFGPGTRLTVT.

This clone was detected only once. The chain links TRBV5-4 to TRBJ2-7; D assignment may be TRBD1 or TRBD2 (7 bases each). This CDR3 is built from 15 residues. The V end lost 4 bases, the J end lost 3 bases, and 17 bases lay between the germline ends. Looked up from germline, CDR1 is SGHNT and CDR2 is YYREEE (reference sequence). The CDR3 region is CASSGPGGGIYEQYF. The CDR3, as DNA: TGTGCCAGCAGCGGACCAGGGGGGGGAATCTACGAGCAGTACTTC. The complete variable domain, with remaining parts taken from reference TRBV5-4 and TRBJ2-7, reads ETGVTQSPTHLIKTRGQQVTLRCSSQSGHNTVSWYQQALGQGPQFIFQYYREEENGRGNFPPRFSGLQFPNYSSELNVNALELDDSALYLCASSGPGGGIYEQYFGPGTRLTVT.

The chain employs TRBV7-3 and TRBJ1-1; tentatively, D is TRBD1 (6 bases). The V gene's germline CDR1 is SGHTA and CDR2 FQGTGA. The V end was cut by 4 bases, the J end by 5 bases, with 23 bases between. The CDR3 extends over 17 amino acids. The CDR3 loop reads CASSSPGGIQGQTEAFF. The CDR3 DNA follows: TGTGCCAGCAGCTCACCAGGTGGTATCCAGGGGCAAACTGAAGCTTTCTTT. The variable domain in full, with the rest retrieved from reference TRBV7-3 and TRBJ1-1, is GAGVSQTPSNKVTEKGKYVELRCDPISGHTALYWYRQSLGQGPEFLIYFQGTGAADDSGLPNDRFFAVRPEGSVSTLKIQRTERGDSAVYLCASSSPGGIQGQTEAFFGQGTRLTVV.

This clone was recorded once. The CDR3 DNA sequence: TGTGCCAGCAGTCGACAGGGGGATCGGAATACGCAGTATTTT. Its protein product is CASSRQGDRNTQYF. The chain carries TRBV28 and TRBJ2-3; TRBD1 agrees at 9 bases. Germline V gene lookup returns CDR1 MDHEN and CDR2 SYDVKM. After removal of 5 bases from V and 7 bases from J, the junction contained 7 bases not matched to a gene. The CDR3 is made up of 14 amino acids. The full variable domain, with the rest looked up from reference TRBV28 and TRBJ2-3, is DVKVTQSSRYLVKRTGEKVFLECVQDMDHENMFWYRQDPGLGLRLIYFSYDVKMKEKGDIPEGYSVSREKKERFSLILESASTNQTSMYLCASSRQGDRNTQYFGPGTRLTVL.

Only a few counts were recorded for this clone. The chain carries TRBV27 and TRBJ2-7; D not certain. This CDR3 comprises 10 residues. Trimming took 4 bases from V and 2 from J, leaving 0 bases between them. CDR1 is MNHEY and CDR2 is SMNVEV in the germline V gene (reference sequence). The CDR3 loop is CASSSYEQYF. CDR3 in DNA: TGTGCCAGCAGTTCCTACGAGCAGTACTTC.

The CDR3 nucleotides are TGTGCCAGCAGCTTAGGGGCATCTGGGAACGAGCAGTACTTC. This sequence encodes CASSLGASGNEQYF. The rearrangement uses TRBV7-9 and TRBJ2-7; D gene uncertain. Germline-derived CDR1 and CDR2 are SEHNR and FQNEAQ (reference sequence). CDR3 length equals 14 residues. With 1 base removed from V and 5 bases from J, the gap between germline ends came to 12 bases.

CDR3 amino acids: CASSPGLAGNYNEQFF. In DNA form, the CDR3 reads TGTGCCAGCAGCCCTGGACTAGCGGGGAACTACAATGAGCAGTTCTTC. The chain links TRBV27 to TRBJ2-1, with 12 bases fitting TRBD2. V shed 6 bases, J shed 3 bases, and the junction held 6 bases outside the gene matches. The CDR3 covers 16 residues. Looked up from germline, CDR1 is MNHEY and CDR2 is SMNVEV (reference sequence).

This clone was seen just once. This sequence joins TRBV18 and TRBJ2-1; possibly TRBD1 for D (5 bases). The CDR3 totals 14 residues. Per germline, CDR1 KGHSH and CDR2 LQKENI. V was clipped by 2 bases and J by 5 bases, with 10 bases between them. This chain's CDR3 is CASSPFSRDNEQFF. In DNA, the CDR3 is TGTGCCAGCTCACCATTTTCCAGGGACAATGAGCAGTTCTTC. The full variable domain, with the rest looked up from reference TRBV18 and TRBJ2-1, is NAGVMQNPRHLVRRRGQEARLRCSPMKGHSHVYWYRQLPEEGLKFMVYLQKENIIDESGMPKERFSAEFPKEGPSILRIQQVVRGDSAAYFCASSPFSRDNEQFFGPGTRLTVL.

The chain carries TRBV6-1 and TRBJ2-5; 7 bases align to TRBD2. V gave up 4 bases and J gave up 4 bases; unmatched junction bases: 6. This CDR3 has 14 residues. Germline CDR1 and CDR2: MNHNS and SASEGT. The CDR3: CASSGLGEGETQYF. CDR3 sequence (DNA): TGTGCCAGCAGTGGGCTGGGGGAGGGAGAGACCCAGTACTTC.